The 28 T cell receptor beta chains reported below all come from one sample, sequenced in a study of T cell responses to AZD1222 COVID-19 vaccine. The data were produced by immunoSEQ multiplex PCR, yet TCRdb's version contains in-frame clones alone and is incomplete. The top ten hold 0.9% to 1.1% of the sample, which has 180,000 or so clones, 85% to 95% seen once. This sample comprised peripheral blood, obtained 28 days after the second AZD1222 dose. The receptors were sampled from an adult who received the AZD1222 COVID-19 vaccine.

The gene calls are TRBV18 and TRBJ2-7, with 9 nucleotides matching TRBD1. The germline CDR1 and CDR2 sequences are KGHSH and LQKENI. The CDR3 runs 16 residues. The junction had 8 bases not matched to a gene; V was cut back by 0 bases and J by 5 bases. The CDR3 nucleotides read TGTGCCAGCTCACCACCCGGGACAGGGAAGACCCACGAGCAGTACTTC. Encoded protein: CASSPPGTGKTHEQYF.

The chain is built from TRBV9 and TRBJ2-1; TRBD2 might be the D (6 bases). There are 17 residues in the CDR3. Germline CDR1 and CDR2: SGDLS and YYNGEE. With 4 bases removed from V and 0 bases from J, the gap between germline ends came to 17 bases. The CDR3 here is CASSTPPDGSSYNEQFF. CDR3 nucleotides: TGTGCCAGCAGCACCCCCCCAGACGGGAGCTCCTACAATGAGCAGTTCTTC.

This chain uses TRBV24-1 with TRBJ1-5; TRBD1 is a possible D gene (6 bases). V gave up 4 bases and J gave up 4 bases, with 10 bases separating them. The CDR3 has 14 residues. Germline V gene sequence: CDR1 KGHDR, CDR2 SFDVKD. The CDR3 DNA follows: TGTGCCACCAGTGACTCCGACAGGAATCAGCCCCAGCATTTT. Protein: CATSDSDRNQPQHF.

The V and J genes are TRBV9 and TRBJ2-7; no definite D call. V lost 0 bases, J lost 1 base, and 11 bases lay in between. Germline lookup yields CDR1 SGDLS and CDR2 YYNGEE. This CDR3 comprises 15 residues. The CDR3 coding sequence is TGTGCCAGCAGCGTAGGGGGTATTGCATCCTACGAGCAGTACTTC. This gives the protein CASSVGGIASYEQYF.

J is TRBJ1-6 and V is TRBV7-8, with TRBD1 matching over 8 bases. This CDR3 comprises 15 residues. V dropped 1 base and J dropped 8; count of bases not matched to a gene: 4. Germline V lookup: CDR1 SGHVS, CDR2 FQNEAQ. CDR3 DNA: TGTGCCAGCAGCTTAGACAGGGGGGCGGATTCACCCCTCCACTTT. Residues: CASSLDRGADSPLHF.

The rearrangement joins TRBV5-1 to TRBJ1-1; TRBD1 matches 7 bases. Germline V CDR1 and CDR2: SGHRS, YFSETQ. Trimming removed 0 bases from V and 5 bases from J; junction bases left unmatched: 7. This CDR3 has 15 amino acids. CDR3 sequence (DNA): TGCGCCAGCAGCTTGGGGGGAATACAGGGGACTGAAGCTTTCTTT. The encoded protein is CASSLGGIQGTEAFF. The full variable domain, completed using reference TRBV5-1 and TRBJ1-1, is KAGVTQTPRYLIKTRGQQVTLSCSPISGHRSVSWYQQTPGQGLQFLFEYFSETQRNKGNFPGRFSGRQFSNSRSEMNVSTLELGDSALYLCASSLGGIQGTEAFFGQGTRLTVV.

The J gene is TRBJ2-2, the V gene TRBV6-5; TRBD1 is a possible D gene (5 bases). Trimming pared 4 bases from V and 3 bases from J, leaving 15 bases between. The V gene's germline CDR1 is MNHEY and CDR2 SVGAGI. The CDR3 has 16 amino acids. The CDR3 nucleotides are TGTGCCAGCAGTTCAGGGTTGAGTCGGGACACCGGGGAGCTGTTTTTT. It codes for CASSSGLSRDTGELFF.

This chain's CDR3 is CASSPNTILAGVVGELFF. Written as DNA, the CDR3 is TGTGCCAGCAGCCCCAATACTATACTAGCGGGGGTGGTCGGGGAGCTGTTTTTT. V and J are TRBV7-2 and TRBJ2-2; TRBD2 aligns across 11 bases. The germline V gene encodes CDR1 SGHTA and CDR2 FQGNSA. The junction had 15 bases not matched to a gene; V was cut back by 5 bases and J by 7 bases. CDR3 length: 18 amino acids.

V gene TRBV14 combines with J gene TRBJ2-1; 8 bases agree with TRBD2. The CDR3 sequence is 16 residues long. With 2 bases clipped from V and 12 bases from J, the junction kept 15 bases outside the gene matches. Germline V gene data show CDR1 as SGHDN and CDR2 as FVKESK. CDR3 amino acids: CASSQTLGLAGVTQFF. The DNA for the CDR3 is TGTGCCAGCAGCCAAACCCTCGGACTAGCCGGCGTTACGCAGTTCTTC.

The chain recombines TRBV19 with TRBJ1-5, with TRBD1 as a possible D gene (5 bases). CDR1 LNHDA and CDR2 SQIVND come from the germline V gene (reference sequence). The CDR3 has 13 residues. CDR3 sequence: CATSRGDHQPQHF. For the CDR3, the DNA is TGTGCTACCTCGAGAGGGGACCATCAGCCCCAGCATTTT. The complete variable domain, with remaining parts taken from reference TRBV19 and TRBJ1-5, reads DGGITQSPKYLFRKEGQNVTLSCEQNLNHDAMYWYRQDPGQGLRLIYYSQIVNDFQKGDIAEGYSVSREKKESFPLTVTSAQKNPTAFYLCATSRGDHQPQHFGDGTRLSIL.

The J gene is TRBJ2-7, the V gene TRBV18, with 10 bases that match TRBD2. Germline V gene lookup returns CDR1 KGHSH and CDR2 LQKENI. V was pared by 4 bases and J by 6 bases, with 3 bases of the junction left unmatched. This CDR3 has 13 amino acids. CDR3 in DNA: TGTGCCAGCTCACTAAGCGGGGGGGTCGAGCAGTACTTC. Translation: CASSLSGGVEQYF. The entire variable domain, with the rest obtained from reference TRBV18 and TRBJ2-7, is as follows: NAGVMQNPRHLVRRRGQEARLRCSPMKGHSHVYWYRQLPEEGLKFMVYLQKENIIDESGMPKERFSAEFPKEGPSILRIQQVVRGDSAAYFCASSLSGGVEQYFGPGTRLTVT.

The chain's CDR3 is CASSLDEGDQPQHF. In nucleotides, the CDR3 is TGCGCCAGCAGCTTGGATGAGGGCGATCAGCCCCAGCATTTT. J is TRBJ1-5 and V is TRBV5-1; D remains unclear. This CDR3 contains 14 residues. V was shortened by 0 bases and J by 5 bases, with 9 bases between the two germline ends. From germline, CDR1 is SGHRS and CDR2 YFSETQ.

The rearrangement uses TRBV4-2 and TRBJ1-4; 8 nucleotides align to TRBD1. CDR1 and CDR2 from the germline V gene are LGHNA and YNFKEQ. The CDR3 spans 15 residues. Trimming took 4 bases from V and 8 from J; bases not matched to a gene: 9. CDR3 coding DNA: TGTGCCAGCAGCCCCGGAGGGCAGGGGGCGGAAAAACTGTTTTTT. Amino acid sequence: CASSPGGQGAEKLFF.

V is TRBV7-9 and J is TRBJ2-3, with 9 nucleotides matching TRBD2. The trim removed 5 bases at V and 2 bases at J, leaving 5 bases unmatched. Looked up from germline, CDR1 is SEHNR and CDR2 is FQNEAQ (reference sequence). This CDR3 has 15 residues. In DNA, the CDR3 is TGTGCCAGCAGCCCTAGCGGGGCCAACACAGATACGCAGTATTTT. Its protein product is CASSPSGANTDTQYF. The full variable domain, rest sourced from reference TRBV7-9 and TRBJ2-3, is DTGVSQNPRHKITKRGQNVTFRCDPISEHNRLYWYRQTLGQGPEFLTYFQNEAQLEKSRLLSDRFSAERPKGSFSTLEIQRTEQGDSAMYLCASSPSGANTDTQYFGPGTRLTVL.

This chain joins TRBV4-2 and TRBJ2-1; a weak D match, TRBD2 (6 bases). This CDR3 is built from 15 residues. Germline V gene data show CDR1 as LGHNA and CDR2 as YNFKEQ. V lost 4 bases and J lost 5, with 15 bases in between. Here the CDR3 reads CASSPLTGDHNEQFF. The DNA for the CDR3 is TGTGCCAGCAGCCCCCTGACGGGGGACCACAATGAGCAGTTCTTC.

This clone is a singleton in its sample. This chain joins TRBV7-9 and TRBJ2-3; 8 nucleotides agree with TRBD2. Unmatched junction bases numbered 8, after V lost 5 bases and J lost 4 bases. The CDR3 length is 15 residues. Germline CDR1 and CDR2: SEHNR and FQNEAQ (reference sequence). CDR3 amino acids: CASSLSGVTSDTQYF. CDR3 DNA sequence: TGTGCCAGCAGCCTTAGCGGGGTCACATCAGATACGCAGTATTTT.

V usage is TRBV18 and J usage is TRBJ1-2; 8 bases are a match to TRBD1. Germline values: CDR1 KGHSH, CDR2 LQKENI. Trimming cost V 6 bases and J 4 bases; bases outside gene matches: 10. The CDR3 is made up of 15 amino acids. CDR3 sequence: CASSPGTGSLYGYTF. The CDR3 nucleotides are TGTGCCAGCTCCCCCGGGACAGGCTCCCTCTATGGCTACACCTTC.

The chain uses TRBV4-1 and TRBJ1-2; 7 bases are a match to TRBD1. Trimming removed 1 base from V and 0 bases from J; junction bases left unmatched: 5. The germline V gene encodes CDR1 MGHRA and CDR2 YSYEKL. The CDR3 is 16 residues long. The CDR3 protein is CASSQAPGQSNYGYTF. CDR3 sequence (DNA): TGCGCCAGCAGCCAAGCCCCGGGACAGTCTAACTATGGCTACACCTTC.

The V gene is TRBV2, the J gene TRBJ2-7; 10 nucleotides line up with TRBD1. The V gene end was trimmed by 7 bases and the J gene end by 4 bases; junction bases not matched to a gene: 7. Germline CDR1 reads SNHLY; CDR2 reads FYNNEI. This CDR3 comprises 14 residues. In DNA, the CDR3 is TGTGCCAGCACAGTTGACAGGGGGCGATACGAGCAGTACTTC. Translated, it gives CASTVDRGRYEQYF.

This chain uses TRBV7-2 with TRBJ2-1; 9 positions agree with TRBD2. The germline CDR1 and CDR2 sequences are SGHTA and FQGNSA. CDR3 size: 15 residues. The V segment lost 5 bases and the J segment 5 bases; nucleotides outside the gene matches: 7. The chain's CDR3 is CASSRPPSGDNEQFF. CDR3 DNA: TGTGCCAGCAGCCGTCCCCCTAGCGGGGACAATGAGCAGTTCTTC.

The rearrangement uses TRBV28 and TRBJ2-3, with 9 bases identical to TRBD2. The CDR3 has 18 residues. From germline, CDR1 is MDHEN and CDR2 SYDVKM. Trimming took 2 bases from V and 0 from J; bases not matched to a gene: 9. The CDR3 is CASSLESSGTHSTDTQYF. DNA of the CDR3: TGTGCCAGCAGTTTAGAGTCTAGCGGGACCCATAGCACAGATACGCAGTATTTT.

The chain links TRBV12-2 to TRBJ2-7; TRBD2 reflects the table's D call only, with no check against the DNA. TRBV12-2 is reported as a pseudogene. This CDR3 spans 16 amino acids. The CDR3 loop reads CASRPSSPAGVDEQYF. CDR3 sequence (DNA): TGTGCAAGTCGTCCCAGTTCCCCAGCGGGGGTTGACGAGCAGTACTTC.

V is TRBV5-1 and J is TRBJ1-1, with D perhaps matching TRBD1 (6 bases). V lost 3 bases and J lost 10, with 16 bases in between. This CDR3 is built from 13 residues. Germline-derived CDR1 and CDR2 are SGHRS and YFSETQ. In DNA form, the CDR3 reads TGCGCCAGCAGCTCGGAGCGGGGCAGGGGAGCTTTCTTT. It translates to CASSSERGRGAFF.

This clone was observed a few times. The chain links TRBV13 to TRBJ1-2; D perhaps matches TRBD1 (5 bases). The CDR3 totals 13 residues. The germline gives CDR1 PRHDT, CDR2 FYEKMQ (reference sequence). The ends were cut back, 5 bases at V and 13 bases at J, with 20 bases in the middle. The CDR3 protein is CASSKQVNLGGTF. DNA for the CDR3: TGTGCCAGCAGCAAACAGGTGAATTTGGGCGGCACCTTC.

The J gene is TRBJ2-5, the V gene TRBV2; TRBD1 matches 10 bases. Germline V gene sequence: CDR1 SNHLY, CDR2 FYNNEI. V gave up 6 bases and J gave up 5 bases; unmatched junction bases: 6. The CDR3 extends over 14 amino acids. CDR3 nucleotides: TGTGCCAGCAGGGGGGACAGGGGTGAGGAGACCCAGTACTTC. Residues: CASRGDRGEETQYF.

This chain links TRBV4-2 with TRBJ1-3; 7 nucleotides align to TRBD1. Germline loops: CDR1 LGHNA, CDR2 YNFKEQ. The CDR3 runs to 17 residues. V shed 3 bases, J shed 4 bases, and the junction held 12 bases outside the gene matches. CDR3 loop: CASSQDQGQANGNTIYF. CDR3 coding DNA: TGTGCCAGCAGCCAGGATCAAGGACAGGCGAACGGAAACACCATATATTTT.

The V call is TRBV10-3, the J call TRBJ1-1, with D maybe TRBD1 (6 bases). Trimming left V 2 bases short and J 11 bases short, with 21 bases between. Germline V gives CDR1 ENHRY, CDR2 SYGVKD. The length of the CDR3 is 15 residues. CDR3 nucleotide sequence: TGTGCCATCAGTGAGGAGGATAGGGGCCAAAGGGGGGCTTTCTTT. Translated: CAISEEDRGQRGAFF.

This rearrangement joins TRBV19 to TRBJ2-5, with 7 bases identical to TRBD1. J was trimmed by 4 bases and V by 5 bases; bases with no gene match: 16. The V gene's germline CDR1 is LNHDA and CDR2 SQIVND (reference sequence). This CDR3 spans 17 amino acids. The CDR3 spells CASSPVSAGGSGETQYF. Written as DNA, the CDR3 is TGTGCCAGTAGTCCTGTGTCGGCAGGGGGAAGTGGAGAGACCCAGTACTTC.